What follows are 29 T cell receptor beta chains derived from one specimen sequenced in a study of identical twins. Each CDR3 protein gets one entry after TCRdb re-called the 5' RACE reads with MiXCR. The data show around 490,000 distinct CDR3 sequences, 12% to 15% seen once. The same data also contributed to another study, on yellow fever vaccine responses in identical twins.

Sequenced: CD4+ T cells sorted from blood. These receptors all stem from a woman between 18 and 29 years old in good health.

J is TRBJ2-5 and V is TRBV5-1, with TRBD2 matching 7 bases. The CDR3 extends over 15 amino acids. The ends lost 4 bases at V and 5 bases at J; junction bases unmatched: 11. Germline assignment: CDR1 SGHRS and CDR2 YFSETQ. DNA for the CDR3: TGCGCCAGCAGCCCGGGGGGACGTCAATCGGAGACCCAGTACTTC. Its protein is CASSPGGRQSETQYF.

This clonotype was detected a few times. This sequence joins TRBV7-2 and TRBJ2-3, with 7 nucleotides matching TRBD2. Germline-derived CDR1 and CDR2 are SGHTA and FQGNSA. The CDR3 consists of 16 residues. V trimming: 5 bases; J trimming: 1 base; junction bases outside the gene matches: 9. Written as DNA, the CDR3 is TGTGCCAGCAGCGCACCGGGACTAAGGGGCACAGATACGCAGTATTTT. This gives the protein CASSAPGLRGTDTQYF. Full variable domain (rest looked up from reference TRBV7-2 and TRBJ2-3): GAGVSQSPSNKVTEKGKDVELRCDPISGHTALYWYRQSLGQGLEFLIYFQGNSAPDKSGLPSDRFSAERTGGSVSTLTIQRTQQEDSAVYLCASSAPGLRGTDTQYFGPGTRLTVL.

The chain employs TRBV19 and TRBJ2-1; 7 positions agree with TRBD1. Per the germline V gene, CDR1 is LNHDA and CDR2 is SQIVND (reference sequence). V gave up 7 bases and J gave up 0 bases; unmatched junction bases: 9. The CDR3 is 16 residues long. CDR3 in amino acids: CASNRGYSHSYNEQFF. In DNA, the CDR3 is TGTGCCAGTAACAGGGGATACAGTCACTCCTACAATGAGCAGTTCTTC. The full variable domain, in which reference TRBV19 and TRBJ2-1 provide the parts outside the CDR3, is DGGITQSPKYLFRKEGQNVTLSCEQNLNHDAMYWYRQDPGQGLRLIYYSQIVNDFQKGDIAEGYSVSREKKESFPLTVTSAQKNPTAFYLCASNRGYSHSYNEQFFGPGTRLTVL.

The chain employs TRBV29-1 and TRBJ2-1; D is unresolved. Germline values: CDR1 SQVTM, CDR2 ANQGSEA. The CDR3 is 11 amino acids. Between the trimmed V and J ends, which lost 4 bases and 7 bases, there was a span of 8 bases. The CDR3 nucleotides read TGCAGCGTTGCCCTTACTAATGAGCAGTTCTTC. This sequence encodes CSVALTNEQFF.

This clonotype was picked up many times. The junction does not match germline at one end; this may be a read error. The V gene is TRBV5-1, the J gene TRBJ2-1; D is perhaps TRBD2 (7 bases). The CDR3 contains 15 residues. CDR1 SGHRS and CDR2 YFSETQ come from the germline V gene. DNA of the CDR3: TGTGCCAGCAGCCGTGGGGGGGCCTCCTACAATGAGCAGTTCTTC. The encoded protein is CASSRGGASYNEQFF. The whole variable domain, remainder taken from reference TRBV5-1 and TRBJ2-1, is KAGVTQTPRYLIKTRGQQVTLSCSPISGHRSVSWYQQTPGQGLQFLFEYFSETQRNKGNFPGRFSGRQFSNSRSEMNVSTLELGDSALYLCASSRGGASYNEQFFGPGTRLTVL.

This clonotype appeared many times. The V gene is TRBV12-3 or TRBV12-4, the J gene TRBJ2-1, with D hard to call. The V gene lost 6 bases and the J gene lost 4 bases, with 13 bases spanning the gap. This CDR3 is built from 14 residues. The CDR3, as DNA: TGTGCCAGCAGCCCCGGTTGGGGATACAATGAGCAGTTCTTC. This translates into CASSPGWGYNEQFF.

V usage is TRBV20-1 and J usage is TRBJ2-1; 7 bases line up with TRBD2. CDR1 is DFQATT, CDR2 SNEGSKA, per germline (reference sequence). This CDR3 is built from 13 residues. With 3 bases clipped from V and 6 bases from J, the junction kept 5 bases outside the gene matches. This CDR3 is CSARTSGVNEQFF. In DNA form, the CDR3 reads TGCAGTGCTAGGACCAGCGGGGTCAATGAGCAGTTCTTC.

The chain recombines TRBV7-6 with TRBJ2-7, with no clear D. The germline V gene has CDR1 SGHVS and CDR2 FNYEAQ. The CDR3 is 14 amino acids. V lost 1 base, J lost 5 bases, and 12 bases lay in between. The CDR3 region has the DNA TGTGCCAGCAGCTTAGGTTGGGCAAATGACGAGCAGTACTTC. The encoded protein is CASSLGWANDEQYF. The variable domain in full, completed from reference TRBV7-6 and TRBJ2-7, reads GAGVSQSPRYKVTKRGQDVALRCDPISGHVSLYWYRQALGQGPEFLTYFNYEAQQDKSGLPNDRFSAERPEGSISTLTIQRTEQRDSAMYRCASSLGWANDEQYFGPGTRLTVT.

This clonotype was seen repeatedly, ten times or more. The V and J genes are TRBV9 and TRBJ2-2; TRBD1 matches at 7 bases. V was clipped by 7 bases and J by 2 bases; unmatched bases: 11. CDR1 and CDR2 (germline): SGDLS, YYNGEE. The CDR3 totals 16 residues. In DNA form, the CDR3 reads TGTGCCAGCGTCCAACCGGGACAGAAAAACACCGGGGAGCTGTTTTTT. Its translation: CASVQPGQKNTGELFF.

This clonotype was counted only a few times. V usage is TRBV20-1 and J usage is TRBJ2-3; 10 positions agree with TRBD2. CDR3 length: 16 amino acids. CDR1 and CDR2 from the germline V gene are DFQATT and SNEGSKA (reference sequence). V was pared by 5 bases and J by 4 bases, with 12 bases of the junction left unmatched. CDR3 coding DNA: TGCAGTGCTCTCCTCAGCGGGGGGGCCGGAGCAGATACGCAGTATTTT. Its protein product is CSALLSGGAGADTQYF.

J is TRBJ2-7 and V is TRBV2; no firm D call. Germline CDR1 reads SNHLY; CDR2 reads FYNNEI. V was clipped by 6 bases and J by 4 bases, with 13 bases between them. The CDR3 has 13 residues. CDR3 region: CASRKGPLYEQYV. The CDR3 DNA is TGTGCCAGCAGAAAAGGTCCCTTATACGAGCAGTACGTC.

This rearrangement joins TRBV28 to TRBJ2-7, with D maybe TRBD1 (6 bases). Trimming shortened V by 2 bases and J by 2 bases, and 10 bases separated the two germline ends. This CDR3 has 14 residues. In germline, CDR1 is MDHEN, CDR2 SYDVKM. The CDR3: CASSLIGTPYEQYF. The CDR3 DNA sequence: TGTGCCAGCAGTTTAATCGGGACACCCTACGAGCAGTACTTC.

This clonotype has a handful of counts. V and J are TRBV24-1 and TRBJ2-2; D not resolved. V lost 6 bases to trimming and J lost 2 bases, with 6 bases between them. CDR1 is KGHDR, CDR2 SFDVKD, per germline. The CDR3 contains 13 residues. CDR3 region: CATSHSNTGELFF. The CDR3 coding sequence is TGTGCCACCAGTCATAGTAACACCGGGGAGCTGTTTTTT.

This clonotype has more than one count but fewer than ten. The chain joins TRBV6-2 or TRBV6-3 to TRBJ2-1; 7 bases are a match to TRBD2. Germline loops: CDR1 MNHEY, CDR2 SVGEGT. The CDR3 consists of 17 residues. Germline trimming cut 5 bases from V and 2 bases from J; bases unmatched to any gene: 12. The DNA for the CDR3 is TGTGCCAGCAGTACCGGGGTCAGACTAGCCACCTACAATGAGCAGTTCTTC. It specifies CASSTGVRLATYNEQFF.

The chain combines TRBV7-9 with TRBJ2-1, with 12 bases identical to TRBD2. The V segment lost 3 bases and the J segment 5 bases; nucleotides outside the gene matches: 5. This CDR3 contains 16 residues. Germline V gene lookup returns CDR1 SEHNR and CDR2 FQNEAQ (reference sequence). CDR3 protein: CASSLTSGGINNEQFF. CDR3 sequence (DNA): TGTGCCAGCAGCTTGACTAGCGGGGGAATTAACAATGAGCAGTTCTTC.

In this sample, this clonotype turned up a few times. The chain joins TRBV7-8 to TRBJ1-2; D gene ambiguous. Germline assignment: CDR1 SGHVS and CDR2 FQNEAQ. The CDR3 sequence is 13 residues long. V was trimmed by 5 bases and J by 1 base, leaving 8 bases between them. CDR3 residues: CASSQSDNYGYTF. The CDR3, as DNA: TGTGCCAGCAGCCAATCAGATAACTATGGCTACACCTTC.

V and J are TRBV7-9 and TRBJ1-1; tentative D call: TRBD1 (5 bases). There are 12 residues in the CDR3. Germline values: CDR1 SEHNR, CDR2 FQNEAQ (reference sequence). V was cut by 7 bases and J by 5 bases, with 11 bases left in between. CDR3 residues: CASTIQGTEAFF. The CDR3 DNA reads TGTGCCAGCACCATTCAGGGTACTGAAGCTTTCTTT.

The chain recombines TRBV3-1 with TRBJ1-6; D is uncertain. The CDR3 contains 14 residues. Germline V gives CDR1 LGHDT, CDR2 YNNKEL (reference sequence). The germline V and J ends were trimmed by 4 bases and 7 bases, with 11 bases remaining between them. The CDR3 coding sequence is TGTGCCAGCAGCCCCAGTCAAGAAAATTCACCCCTCCACTTT. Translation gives CASSPSQENSPLHF.

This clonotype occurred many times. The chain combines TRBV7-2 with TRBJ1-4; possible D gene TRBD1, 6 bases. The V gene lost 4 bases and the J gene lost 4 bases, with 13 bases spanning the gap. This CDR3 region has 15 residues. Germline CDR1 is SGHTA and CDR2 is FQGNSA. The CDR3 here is CASSSTGGSNEKLFF. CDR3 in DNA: TGTGCCAGCAGCTCGACAGGAGGTAGTAATGAAAAACTGTTTTTT.

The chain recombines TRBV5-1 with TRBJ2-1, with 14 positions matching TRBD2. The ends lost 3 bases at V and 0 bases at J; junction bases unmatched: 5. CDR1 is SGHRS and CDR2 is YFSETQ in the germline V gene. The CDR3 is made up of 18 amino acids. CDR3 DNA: TGCGCCAGCAGCTCCGGGACTAGCGGGAGTTTCTCCTACAATGAGCAGTTCTTC. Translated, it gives CASSSGTSGSFSYNEQFF.

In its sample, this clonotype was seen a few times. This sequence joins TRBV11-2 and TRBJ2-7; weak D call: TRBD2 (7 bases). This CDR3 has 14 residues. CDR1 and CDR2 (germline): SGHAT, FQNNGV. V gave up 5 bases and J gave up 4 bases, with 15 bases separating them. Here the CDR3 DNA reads TGTGCCAGCAGCCTGGCGGCGGGGGCGTACGAGCAGTACGTC. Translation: CASSLAAGAYEQYV.

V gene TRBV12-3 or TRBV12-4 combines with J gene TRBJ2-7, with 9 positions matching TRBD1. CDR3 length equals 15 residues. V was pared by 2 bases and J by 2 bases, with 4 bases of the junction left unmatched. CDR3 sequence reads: CASSLFGTGTYEQYF. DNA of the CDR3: TGTGCCAGCAGTTTATTTGGGACAGGGACCTACGAGCAGTACTTC.

In DNA form, the CDR3 reads TGTGCCAGCCGACAGGGGGACACCGGGGAGCTGTTTTTT. Encoded protein: CASRQGDTGELFF. V usage is TRBV7-7 and J usage is TRBJ2-2; the match to TRBD1 covers 9 bases. Germline V gene sequence: CDR1 SSHAT, CDR2 FNYEAQ (reference sequence). The CDR3 has 13 residues. Trimming cost V 8 bases and J 3 bases; bases outside gene matches: 1.

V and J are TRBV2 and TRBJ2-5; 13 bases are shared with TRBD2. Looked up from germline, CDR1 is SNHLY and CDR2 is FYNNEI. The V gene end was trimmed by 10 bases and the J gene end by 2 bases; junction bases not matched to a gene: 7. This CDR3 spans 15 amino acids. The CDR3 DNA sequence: TGTGCCACAGGACTAGCGGGGGCCTATCAAGAGACCCAGTACTTC. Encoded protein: CATGLAGAYQETQYF.

CDR3 residues: CASSWVGASTDTQYF. The CDR3 DNA reads TGCGCCAGCAGCTGGGTGGGGGCTAGCACAGATACGCAGTATTTT. This chain links TRBV4-1 with TRBJ2-3; TRBD1 is a possible D gene (6 bases). This CDR3 is 15 amino acids long. Germline V gives CDR1 MGHRA, CDR2 YSYEKL. The germline V and J ends were trimmed by 5 bases and 0 bases, with 12 bases remaining between them.

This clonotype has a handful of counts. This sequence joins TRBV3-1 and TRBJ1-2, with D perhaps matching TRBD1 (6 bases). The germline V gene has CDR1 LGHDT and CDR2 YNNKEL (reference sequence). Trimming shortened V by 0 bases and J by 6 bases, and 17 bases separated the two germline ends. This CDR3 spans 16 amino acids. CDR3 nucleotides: TGTGCCAGCAGCCAAGATCATTCCGGGGGCGAGAATGGCTACACCTTC. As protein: CASSQDHSGGENGYTF.

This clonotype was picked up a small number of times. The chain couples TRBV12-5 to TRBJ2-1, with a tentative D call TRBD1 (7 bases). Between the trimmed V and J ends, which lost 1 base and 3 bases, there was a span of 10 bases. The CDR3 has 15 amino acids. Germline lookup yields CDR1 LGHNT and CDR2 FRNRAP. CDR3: CASGLGQGGYNEQFF. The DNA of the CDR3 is TGTGCTAGTGGTTTGGGGCAGGGGGGCTACAATGAGCAGTTCTTC.

The CDR3 here is CASRTTGVTYEQYF. CDR3 bases: TGTGCCAGCAGGACGACAGGGGTTACCTACGAGCAGTACTTC. The rearrangement joins TRBV7-8 to TRBJ2-7, with TRBD1 identical over 8 bases. This CDR3 has 14 residues. V lost 6 bases, J lost 2 bases, and 6 bases stayed unmatched. Germline V lookup: CDR1 SGHVS, CDR2 FQNEAQ.

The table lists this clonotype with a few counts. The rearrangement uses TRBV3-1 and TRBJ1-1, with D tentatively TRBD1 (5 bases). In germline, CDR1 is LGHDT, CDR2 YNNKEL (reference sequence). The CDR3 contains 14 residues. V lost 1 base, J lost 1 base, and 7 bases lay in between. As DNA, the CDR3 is TGTGCCAGCAGCCAAGGGACAACGAACACTGAAGCTTTCTTT. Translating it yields CASSQGTTNTEAFF.